This T cell receptor beta chain was obtained from a study of cytomegalovirus exposure and HLA in healthy donors (dated by TCRdb to the late 2010s). Broadly, across the study: An earlier analysis of roughly 630 of the donors reported 250 to 350 Gb of sequence data and 100 million to 140 million unique TCR beta sequences from 150 million to 200 million T cells. The study combined high-throughput TCR immunosequencing, statistical association of individual TCRs with disease status, and machine learning to predict cytomegalovirus infection status. An earlier analysis of several hundred of the donors used high-throughput TCR beta sequencing to judge whether each TCR beta V gene segment behaved as functional or pseudogenic. Four to six DR-DQ haplotypes were handled as single units for association and clustering, since linkage in the cohort was strong. In a later genetic analysis, genome-wide SNP genotypes for 398 of the 666 donors were used, and that subset was treated as a discovery cohort. The study used immunosequencing to profile the T cell repertoires of 666 subjects and linked those repertoires to cytomegalovirus serostatus. All discovery cohort repertoires had been generated using a single sequencing platform. The study aimed to test whether signatures of past pathogen exposure could be identified by cataloging public T cell receptors. Around 330 gigabases of sequencing data and around 80 million unique TCR sequences made up an early release that covered nearly 650 HLA-typed donors. HLA typing covered class I and class II loci at four-digit resolution. Among several hundred genotyped donors of the cohort, an average of approximately 240,000 unique TCR beta nucleotide sequences was sequenced per donor, of which about 18% were non-productive. Along with the roughly 670-subject first cohort, a separate validation cohort of more than 90 different subjects was used. A later analysis re-analyzed previously published TCR beta repertoires from roughly 630 donors and added high-resolution HLA genotyping to study TCR occurrence patterns. Donor age, sex, ethnicity and CMV serostatus were collected together with the repertoire data. The number of donors typed differed by locus, with 629-630 for A, B, C, DRB1 and DQB1, 522 for DQA1, 600 to 610 for DPA1, and some 440 for DPB1. The later analysis used no new phenotypic data to find candidate immune exposures, relying instead on TCR beta sequences and their occurrence across donors. The genetic ancestry cluster associated with self-reported Caucasian donors included 65% to 90% of the approximately 400 genotyped donors.

Of note for this clone: Its antigen is unknown. No quality values exist for individual bases; no much larger clone is one base distant.

What the research found in general, with its limitations: While some public TCRs were present in many individuals, most TCR sequences turned up only very rarely across donors. V-gene and J-gene trimming of TCR beta chains was associated with a missense DCLRE1C variant in a later genetic analysis, and the association was replicated in an independent cohort. In a later analysis, the rate of TCR association differed among HLA loci, with DRB1 alleles having the most associated TCRs and HLA-C alleles having the fewest. A total of 164 TCR beta chains were listed by the study as associated with cytomegalovirus. In an earlier analysis of more than 500 of the donors, most TCR beta V segments appeared in productive rearrangements about 87% or about 30% of the time, broadly matching IMGT annotations. Compared with the roughly 700-donor mean, donors in an Asian-associated ancestry cluster had fewer N-insertions in productive TCRs, according to a later genetic analysis. Several of the top co-occurrence clusters appeared to be linked to parvovirus B19, influenza, CMV and Epstein-Barr virus, according to a later analysis. A later analysis associated about 17,000 TCR beta sequences with specific HLA alleles at a false discovery rate of 0.05. A later analysis found that HLA-associated TCR beta chains were more clonally expanded and had lower generation probabilities than equally common non-associated chains. Only TCR beta chains were sequenced in this cohort, and the absence of alpha or paired-chain data limited detectable features. For the cohort, immune exposure information was limited to CMV serostatus. A group of highly shared sequence variants was considered likely to be a technical artifact of the sequencing pipeline. Most CMV-associated TCR beta chains appeared to be HLA-restricted in a later analysis, and the HLA associations seemed to be driven largely by CMV exposure. A further reported finding was that TCR beta sequences accurately predicted the HLA-A and HLA-B alleles for most subjects in the first cohort. The authors suggested that the approach could potentially be extended to other disease states and immunological phenotypes. HLA typing was unavailable for some donors at each locus, so association tests used only the typed subset. Correlated functional status among segregating V segments might be attributable to linkage disequilibrium, but an unknown experimental factor could not be ruled out. Because the 87-base-pair reads could not distinguish some IMGT-functional V segments, including TRBV6-2 and TRBV6-3, those segments were excluded. Roughly uniform sequencing depth across donors was assumed in presence/absence analyses, although this assumption may not hold. In vitro tests confirmed that a few of the cytomegalovirus-associated TCR beta chains recognize cytomegalovirus antigens. The earlier analysis of about 600 of the donors excluded some 15 rarely observed V segments, including chromosome 9 orphons, because counts were too low. Assigning TCR associations to individual alleles was difficult when HLA alleles, especially DR and DQ, strongly co-occurred. The classifier was reported to diagnose cytomegalovirus status with high specificity and sensitivity in both the original and validation cohorts.

CDR1 MDHEN and CDR2 SYDVKM are derived from the germline V gene. Measured from the cysteine to the phenylalanine, the CDR3 is 13 residues long. Only the CDR3 DNA is retained, 39 bases long and in frame from the first base. V drops 8 bases and J drops 0 bases, leaving 8 bases in between. Libraries were made using the immunoSEQ multiplex PCR assay. The multiplex PCR relied on a mix of 60 forward primers for TCR Vbeta segments and 13 reverse primers for TCR Jbeta segments. A multiplex PCR assay on genomic DNA amplified the CDR3 region of rearranged TCR beta genes. On the Illumina HiSeq System, the amplified TCR beta libraries were sequenced as 87-base-pair reads. Under the source paper's analysis protocol: Across the roughly 600 repertoires, a later analysis counted 80 million or so unique TCR beta chains, roughly 11 million of which were shared by at least two donors. A nearest-neighbor algorithm error-corrected the raw reads and collapsed the reads into unique sequences, merging closely related sequences to remove PCR and sequencing errors. To assign V, D and J gene segments, CDR3 sequences were aligned to IMGT reference sequences. For a sequence to be retained, a match of at least six nucleotides to both a V gene segment and a J gene segment was required. A rearrangement counted as productive if the CDR3 had no stop codons and remained in frame with V and J, and every other rearrangement counted as non-productive. CDR3 was defined by IMGT convention, running from the second conserved V-encoded cysteine to the conserved J-encoded phenylalanine. The earlier analysis of fewer than 700 of the donors excluded sequences that lacked an unambiguous match to a single V gene segment. An earlier analysis of several hundred of the donors called V segments functional above 56.7% productive rearrangements and segregating when the between-donor standard deviation exceeded 5%. A statistical classification framework was developed to diagnose cytomegalovirus status using the catalog of TCR beta chain sequences. In a later analysis, TCR nucleotide sequences were compared against IMGT/GENE-DB human TR gene sequences so that V and J genes could be assigned. The TCRdist pipeline was used in a later analysis to assign CDR3 sequences and most-parsimonious VDJ recombination scenarios. A later analysis defined each TCR beta chain by its CDR3 amino acid sequence plus V-gene family, and excluded reads lacking a unique V-gene family. A later analysis removed nearly 600 highly shared, low-generation-probability nucleotide sequences to deal with suspected cross-contamination and a sequencing artifact. A later analysis calculated a clonal expansion index for each public chain from normalized within-repertoire ranks of inferred template counts. In a later analysis, generation probabilities were computed with a VDJ recombination model fitted to out-of-frame rearrangements, and the resulting probabilities were checked against IGoR. A later analysis scored TCR-TCR, TCR-HLA and TCR-CMV co-occurrence with hypergeometric tests, applying a repertoire-size bias correction to TCR pairs. False discovery rates were estimated in a later analysis by permuting HLA or CMV assignments 20 times. A later analysis grouped co-occurring TCRs with DBSCAN, adding TCRdist sequence similarity when clustering within HLA-allele-positive subsets. For co-occurrence clustering, repertoires with fewer than 30,000 or more than 120,000 public chains were excluded, along with five repertoires with anomalous nucleotide sharing. This is the immuneACCESS table as TCRdb keeps it, with only in-frame sequences that have V and J called. A part of the clones is gone; compared with another copy, unresolved V genes explain less than half, and the rest is unexplained. That table gives V, J and clone size, and the DNA gave D and trimming. The sample profile shows about 170,000 clones; roughly 80% of them were found once. The ten largest clones capture about 2.9% of the sample.

The cohort consisted of 666 healthy bone marrow donors. At the time of sampling, all cohort members were nominally healthy, though unrecorded immune exposures were likely present. The donor was CMV seronegative and belonged to the group of around 350 seronegative cohort members. A peripheral blood sample was collected from each donor, and TCR beta sequencing was performed on peripheral blood mononuclear cells. The Qiagen DNeasy Blood Extraction Kit was used to extract genomic DNA from the blood cell samples. The receptor was isolated from a female donor in good health and CMV-seronegative. The rearranged segments are TRBV28 and TRBJ1-3; perhaps TRBD1 is the D gene, with 6 bases matching. Sequencing was carried out using PBMCs. The CDR3 in this case is CASVGGSGNTIYF. The DNA reads TGTGCCAGCGTAGGGGGCTCTGGAAACACCATATATTTT.